This TCR beta chain was identified during a study of shared clonotypes between healthy human individuals. Looking at the study overall: Aged between 18 and 49, the donors were a couple of women and three men.

Per the germline V gene, CDR1 is SGHRS and CDR2 is YFSETQ. This CDR3 contains 16 residues. Trimming cost V 4 bases and J 0 bases; bases outside gene matches: 6. There were only Caucasian adults among the donors, and all lived in Nashville, Tennessee. At a deep level, the assay was run. Ten immunoSEQ deep assay plates were used by the authors to sequence unsorted PBMC DNA. Profiled with immunoSEQ multiplex PCR; TCRdb holds only in-frame clones, not every one. The data contain some 480,000 clones, around 80% of them singletons. The sequence came from a woman between 35 and 50 years old in good health. Some clones in this sample may be carry-over from other donors' samples. The V and J genes are TRBV5-1 and TRBJ1-5; 8 nucleotides align to TRBD1. The specimen was PBMCs. The CDR3 loop reads CASSDRDRRSNQPQHF. In DNA form, the CDR3 reads TGCGCCAGCAGCGACCGGGACAGGCGTAGCAATCAGCCCCAGCATTTT. The full variable domain, with the rest looked up from reference TRBV5-1 and TRBJ1-5, is KAGVTQTPRYLIKTRGQQVTLSCSPISGHRSVSWYQQTPGQGLQFLFEYFSETQRNKGNFPGRFSGRQFSNSRSEMNVSTLELGDSALYLCASSDRDRRSNQPQHFGDGTRLSIL.